Listed below are T cell receptor beta chains from one sample, sequenced in a study of beta chain features in type 1 diabetes. The assay was immunoSEQ multiplex PCR, and TCRdb's table has in-frame clones only and misses some. The sample has roughly 300,000 clones, 14% seen once. The sample taken for sequencing was central memory CD4+ T cells from blood. The origin of the receptors is a man under 40 in good health. Each CDR3 is given with its conserved first and last residue. The D gene is left open where the match is weak. Clone size appears in some rows only: once, few, many, or a class for an expanded clone.

abundance	d_gene	v_gene	j_gene	CDR3nt	CDR3aa
few	-	TRBV7-2	TRBJ2-1	TGTGCCAGCAGCAGAGGACTGATGACCAATGAGCAGTTCTTC	CASSRGLMTNEQFF
-	-	TRBV5-6	TRBJ2-2	TGTGCCAGCAGCCCCATCCAGTTGCGGCTCGACACCGGGGAGCTGTTTTTT	CASSPIQLRLDTGELFF
few	-	TRBV7-7	TRBJ1-2	TGTGCCAGCAGCTTAGAAAACCAGGGCTATGGCTACACCTTC	CASSLENQGYGYTF
-	TRBD2	TRBV18	TRBJ2-1	TGTGCCAGCTCACCCCCGCTAGCGGGGGGCAATGAGCAGTTCTTC	CASSPPLAGGNEQFF
-	-	TRBV4-1	TRBJ2-3	TGCGCCAGCAGCCAAAGTGCCCCAGATACGCAGTATTTT	CASSQSAPDTQYF
few	-	TRBV7-2	TRBJ2-3	TGTGCCAGCAGCTTAGGATGGCTTGGCACAGATACGCAGTATTTT	CASSLGWLGTDTQYF
-	-	TRBV7-6	TRBJ2-7	TGTGCCAGCAGCTTTGAGCAGGGGGGGCACGAGCAGTACTTC	CASSFEQGGHEQYF
-	-	TRBV5-6	TRBJ2-5	TGTGCCAGCAGCTTCGGAGAGACCCAGTACTTC	CASSFGETQYF
-	-	TRBV6-5	TRBJ2-1	TGTGCCAGCAGTGTTACCCTAACCGGAAGCGAGCAGTTCTTC	CASSVTLTGSEQFF
-	TRBD1	TRBV10-1	TRBJ2-4	TGCGACAGGGGGATGTCCAAAAACATTCAGTACTTC	CDRGMSKNIQYF
many	TRBD1	TRBV5-5	TRBJ1-2	TGTGCCAGCAGGGCCCCAGGGGGGCGTGGCTATGGCTACACCTTC	CASRAPGGRGYGYTF
-	-	TRBV10-3	TRBJ2-4	TGTGCCAGCAGTTACTCGGCCCAGCCCAAAAACATTCAGTACTTC	CASSYSAQPKNIQYF
-	TRBD2	TRBV7-7	TRBJ2-1	TGTGCCTGCTGCCGCGGGTCCTCCGGGGGGGCTAAAGAGACCCAGTTCTTC	CACCRGSSGGAKETQFF
-	-	TRBV7-7	TRBJ2-6	TGTGCCAGCAGCCACTCTGGGGCCAACGTCCTGACTTTC	CASSHSGANVLTF
few	-	TRBV7-9	TRBJ1-4	TGTGCCAGCAGCTTAACACAGGGTTCAGGGGAGAAACTGTTTTTT	CASSLTQGSGEKLFF
-	TRBD2	TRBV27	TRBJ2-1	TGTGCCAGCAGTTTAGGAATCGGGACTAGCGGTCGGGGCAATGAGCAGTTCTTC	CASSLGIGTSGRGNEQFF
few	-	TRBV20-1	TRBJ1-4	TGCGCTCGGATAAATAATGAAAAACTGTTTTTT	CARINNEKLFF
few	TRBD2	TRBV18	TRBJ2-3	TGTGCCAGCTCACGTTCTAGCGGCTACACAGATACGCAGTATTTT	CASSRSSGYTDTQYF
-	-	TRBV7-9	TRBJ1-2	TGTGCCAGCAGCTTAGGAAGGGGTATAGGCTACACCTTC	CASSLGRGIGYTF
few	-	TRBV7-2	TRBJ2-5	TGTGCCAGCACTGGCCGTACTAGAGGAGAGACCCAGTACTTC	CASTGRTRGETQYF
few	-	TRBV4-3	TRBJ2-3	TGCGCCAGCAGCCAGGGGCTAGCGACAGATACGCAGTATTTT	CASSQGLATDTQYF
few	-	TRBV5-6	TRBJ1-2	TGTGCCAGCAGCTTGGGCGGAAGAAACACCTTC	CASSLGGRNTF
few	-	TRBV29-1	TRBJ2-5	TGCAGCGTTGAAACGGCGGTCCAAGAGACCCAGTACTTC	CSVETAVQETQYF
many	TRBD1	TRBV7-2	TRBJ1-6	TGTGCCAGCAGCTCAGGGGGCCCTGGTTCACCCCTCCACTTT	CASSSGGPGSPLHF
few	TRBD2	TRBV4-3	TRBJ2-3	TGCGCCAGCAGCCAAGTCTCGGTAGCGGGGGGGGATACGCAGTATTTT	CASSQVSVAGGDTQYF
once	-	TRBV5-1	TRBJ2-4	TGCGCCGGCAGTTCCGGGACACCGGTAGCCAAAAACATTCAGTACTTC	CAGSSGTPVAKNIQYF
-	-	TRBV19	TRBJ2-1	TGTGCCAGTAGCCCCGACAGGAGCTCCTACAATGAGCAGTTCTTC	CASSPDRSSYNEQFF
-	TRBD2	TRBV5-1	TRBJ2-1	TGCGCCAGCAGCCTGGCCGGGACTAGCGGGAGAGCGTTCTCCTACAATGAGCAGTTCTTC	CASSLAGTSGRAFSYNEQFF
many	-	TRBV30	TRBJ2-2	TGTGCCTGGAATGTAGACTGGCGAAACACCGGGGAGCTGTTTTTT	CAWNVDWRNTGELFF
many	-	TRBV18	TRBJ1-2	TGTGCCAGCTCACCGGAGTTAAAGGCTTCGGCTGGCTACACCTTC	CASSPELKASAGYTF
many	TRBD2	TRBV7-9	TRBJ2-7	TGTGCCGGGGGACTAGCGGGGAGTGAGCAGTACTTC	CAGGLAGSEQYF
-	TRBD2	TRBV7-9	TRBJ2-5	TGTGCCAGCAGCTTAAGCGGGAATAGCCAAGAGACCCAGTACTTC	CASSLSGNSQETQYF
few	TRBD1	TRBV6-6	TRBJ1-1	TGTGCCAGCACCCCTCCTGCAGGGGACAGAGACACTGAAGCTTTCTTT	CASTPPAGDRDTEAFF
few	-	TRBV15	TRBJ1-4	TGTGCCACCAGCCGTGACGGGACAAGTAATGAAAAACTGTTTTTT	CATSRDGTSNEKLFF
-	-	TRBV4-3	TRBJ1-1	TGCGCCAGCAGCCAAGACGGGGGACTGACTGAAGCTTTCTTT	CASSQDGGLTEAFF